These T cell receptor beta chains were read from a single sample in a study of cytomegalovirus exposure and HLA in healthy donors. Using immunoSEQ multiplex PCR, the repertoire was profiled, and TCRdb retains in-frame clones only, with some absent. In total, the table holds some 130,000 clones. Sequencing was done on a sample of PBMCs. These receptors were collected from a woman in her sixties or seventies in good health and CMV-seronegative. Both conserved end residues are part of each CDR3. D genes are given only for firm matches.

len: 13
d_gene: .
j_gene: TRBJ2-1
v_gene: TRBV27
CDR3aa: CASSFAGWVEQFF

len: 13
d_gene: .
j_gene: TRBJ2-3
v_gene: TRBV5-4
CDR3aa: CASSLQGTDTQYF

len: 16
d_gene: TRBD2
j_gene: TRBJ2-1
v_gene: TRBV28
CDR3aa: CASSLPRGGRDNEQFF

len: 14
d_gene: .
j_gene: TRBJ2-7
v_gene: TRBV9
CDR3aa: CASSLGPGDYEQYF

len: 14
d_gene: .
j_gene: TRBJ1-1
v_gene: TRBV11-2
CDR3aa: CASSLFGGATEAFF

len: 14
d_gene: TRBD2
j_gene: TRBJ2-5
v_gene: TRBV5-1
CDR3aa: CASSGTSGQETQYF

len: 14
d_gene: TRBD1
j_gene: TRBJ2-7
v_gene: TRBV11-2
CDR3aa: CASSDRTGGDEQYF

len: 15
d_gene: TRBD2
j_gene: TRBJ2-5
v_gene: TRBV6-6
CDR3aa: CASRKGTSPAGTQYF

len: 14
d_gene: .
j_gene: TRBJ1-4
v_gene: TRBV5-1
CDR3aa: CASSRLEGSEKLFF

len: 17
d_gene: .
j_gene: TRBJ2-1
v_gene: TRBV5-4
CDR3aa: CASSQDYLLATYNEQFF

len: 14
d_gene: .
j_gene: TRBJ2-1
v_gene: TRBV5-1
CDR3aa: CASSQDSSYNEQFF

len: 16
d_gene: TRBD2
j_gene: TRBJ2-3
v_gene: TRBV18
CDR3aa: CASSRASGGALDTQYF

len: 17
d_gene: .
j_gene: TRBJ2-2
v_gene: TRBV19
CDR3aa: CASSSDLTTRGTGELFF

len: 16
d_gene: .
j_gene: TRBJ2-4
v_gene: TRBV11-3
CDR3aa: CASSLGRVLAKNIQYF

len: 13
d_gene: .
j_gene: TRBJ2-2
v_gene: TRBV5-4
CDR3aa: CASSGGGDGELFF

len: 14
d_gene: .
j_gene: TRBJ1-4
v_gene: TRBV10-3
CDR3aa: CAISGQTGDEKLFF

len: 15
d_gene: .
j_gene: TRBJ2-6
v_gene: TRBV5-1
CDR3aa: CASSLTAAGANVLTF

len: 15
d_gene: .
j_gene: TRBJ1-1
v_gene: TRBV4-1
CDR3aa: CASSQGGGSVTEAFF

len: 14
d_gene: TRBD2
j_gene: TRBJ2-2
v_gene: TRBV28
CDR3aa: CASRQGGRTGELFF

len: 13
d_gene: .
j_gene: TRBJ2-5
v_gene: TRBV29-1
CDR3aa: CSVMGWELETQYF

len: 16
d_gene: TRBD1
j_gene: TRBJ1-4
v_gene: TRBV5-5
CDR3aa: CASSLVLLDRGEKLFF

len: 13
d_gene: .
j_gene: TRBJ1-5
v_gene: TRBV11-2
CDR3aa: CASSTQGNQPQHF

len: 16
d_gene: TRBD1
j_gene: TRBJ2-5
v_gene: TRBV5-4
CDR3aa: CASSLGFSRGQETQYF

len: 14
d_gene: TRBD1
j_gene: TRBJ2-7
v_gene: TRBV7-9
CDR3aa: CASSLGQGLNEQYF

len: 20
d_gene: TRBD2
j_gene: TRBJ2-5
v_gene: TRBV6-1
CDR3aa: CASSAPLGSGGPNPQETQYF

len: 15
d_gene: TRBD1
j_gene: TRBJ2-1
v_gene: TRBV25-1
CDR3aa: CASSLGGTGKNEQFF

len: 15
d_gene: .
j_gene: TRBJ2-7
v_gene: TRBV10-3
CDR3aa: CAISESMEGAYEQYF

len: 15
d_gene: TRBD2
j_gene: .
v_gene: TRBV5-4
CDR3aa: CASSFAGGNTGELFF

len: 13
d_gene: .
j_gene: TRBJ1-2
v_gene: TRBV28
CDR3aa: CASSLPGIYGYTF

len: 19
d_gene: .
j_gene: TRBJ2-7
v_gene: TRBV28
CDR3aa: CASSLGIFWGLPGTYEQYF

len: 15
d_gene: .
j_gene: TRBJ1-4
v_gene: TRBV7-2
CDR3aa: CASSLSGLYNEKLFF

len: 17
d_gene: .
j_gene: TRBJ1-2
v_gene: TRBV19
CDR3aa: CASTHLPGGTRDYGYTF

len: 15
d_gene: TRBD1
j_gene: TRBJ2-2
v_gene: TRBV6-4
CDR3aa: CASSRTGGNTGELFF

len: 15
d_gene: TRBD2
j_gene: TRBJ2-1
v_gene: TRBV19
CDR3aa: CASSRLAVGNNEQFF

len: 15
d_gene: TRBD1
j_gene: TRBJ1-1
v_gene: TRBV6-5
CDR3aa: CASRQGSRLNTEAFF

len: 19
d_gene: .
j_gene: TRBJ2-3
v_gene: TRBV5-1
CDR3aa: CASSLSVFAGKRSPDTQYF

len: 15
d_gene: .
j_gene: TRBJ1-1
v_gene: TRBV11-1
CDR3aa: CASSFRGPSDTEAFF

len: 14
d_gene: TRBD2
j_gene: TRBJ2-7
v_gene: TRBV2
CDR3aa: CASKLGLAAYEQYF

len: 18
d_gene: .
j_gene: TRBJ2-1
v_gene: TRBV14
CDR3aa: CASSQERGSTPIGHEQFF

len: 14
d_gene: TRBD2
j_gene: TRBJ2-7
v_gene: TRBV2
CDR3aa: CAIKPASGRYEQYF

len: 13
d_gene: .
j_gene: TRBJ1-4
v_gene: TRBV10-3
CDR3aa: CAISEPGHSKLFF

len: 15
d_gene: TRBD2
j_gene: TRBJ2-7
v_gene: TRBV28
CDR3aa: CASSSGLAGAYEQYF

len: 15
d_gene: .
j_gene: TRBJ2-2
v_gene: TRBV10-3
CDR3aa: CAISEQVGGGGELFF

len: 15
d_gene: .
j_gene: TRBJ1-5
v_gene: TRBV4-2
CDR3aa: CASSQDLQGNQPQHF

len: 13
d_gene: .
j_gene: TRBJ1-1
v_gene: TRBV6-5
CDR3aa: CASSRGPGGRAFF

len: 15
d_gene: TRBD1
j_gene: TRBJ2-7
v_gene: TRBV28
CDR3aa: CASSFSGTGSYEQYF

len: 15
d_gene: TRBD2
j_gene: TRBJ2-2
v_gene: TRBV6-1
CDR3aa: CASTSGGAGTGELFF

len: 15
d_gene: .
j_gene: TRBJ2-1
v_gene: TRBV7-2
CDR3aa: CASSLGGGAGNEQFF

len: 16
d_gene: .
j_gene: TRBJ1-1
v_gene: TRBV7-8
CDR3aa: CASSLGSSGLNTEAFF

len: 18
d_gene: .
j_gene: TRBJ1-5
v_gene: TRBV19
CDR3aa: CASSIDPVEAVRNQPQHF

len: 18
d_gene: .
j_gene: TRBJ2-3
v_gene: TRBV12-1
CDR3aa: CASSLGSGGPPSTDTQYF

len: 17
d_gene: TRBD1
j_gene: TRBJ2-4
v_gene: TRBV5-5
CDR3aa: CASSWGPGTGRPNIQYF

len: 16
d_gene: TRBD1
j_gene: TRBJ2-7
v_gene: TRBV28
CDR3aa: CASSLLPGQGSSEQYF

len: 15
d_gene: TRBD1
j_gene: TRBJ1-4
v_gene: TRBV28
CDR3aa: CASSISGTGNEKLFF